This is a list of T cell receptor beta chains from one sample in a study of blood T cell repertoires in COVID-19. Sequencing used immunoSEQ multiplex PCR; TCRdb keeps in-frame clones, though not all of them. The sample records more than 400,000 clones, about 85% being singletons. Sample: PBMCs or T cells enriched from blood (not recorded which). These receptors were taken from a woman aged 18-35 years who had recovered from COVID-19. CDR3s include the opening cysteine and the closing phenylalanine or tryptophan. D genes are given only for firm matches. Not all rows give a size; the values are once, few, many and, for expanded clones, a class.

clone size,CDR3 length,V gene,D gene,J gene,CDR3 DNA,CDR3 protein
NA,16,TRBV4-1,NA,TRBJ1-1,TGCGCCAGCAGCCCTAACCCCCGACAGACGAACACTGAAGCTTTCTTT,CASSPNPRQTNTEAFF
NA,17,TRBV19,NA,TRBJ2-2,TGTGCCAGTAGTATTTCCCCGGCACTAAAATTCACCGGGGAGCTGTTTTTT,CASSISPALKFTGELFF
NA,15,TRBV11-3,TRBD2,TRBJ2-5,TGTGCCAGCAGCTCGGGACTAGCGGAATCAGAGACCCAGTACTTC,CASSSGLAESETQYF
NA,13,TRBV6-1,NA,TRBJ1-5,TGTGCCAGCAGTGAAGCGAGTAATCAGCCCCAGCATTTT,CASSEASNQPQHF
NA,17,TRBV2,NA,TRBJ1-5,TGTGCCAGCAGTGAAAGGGAGGGCGATCTTAGCAATCAGCCCCAGCATTTT,CASSEREGDLSNQPQHF
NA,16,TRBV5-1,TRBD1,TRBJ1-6,TGCGCCAGCAGCCCCGGGACAGGGCTCAGCAATTCACCCCTCCACTTT,CASSPGTGLSNSPLHF
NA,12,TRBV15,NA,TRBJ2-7,TGTGCCACCAGCAGAGAACACAACGAGCAGTACTTC,CATSREHNEQYF
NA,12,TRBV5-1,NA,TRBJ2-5,TGCGCCAGTACAGGGCAATTGGAGACCCAGTACTTC,CASTGQLETQYF
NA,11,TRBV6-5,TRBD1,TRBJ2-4,TGTGCCAGCAGTTTTCGGGGACAGAAGTACTTC,CASSFRGQKYF
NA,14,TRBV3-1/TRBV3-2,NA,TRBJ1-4,TGTGCCAGCAGCCAAGGGAGGACCAATGAAAAACTGTTTTTT,CASSQGRTNEKLFF
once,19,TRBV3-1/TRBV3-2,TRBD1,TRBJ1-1,TGTGCCAGCAGCCAAGTGGTCAGGGGGCTCGTTAGGGAGAACACTGAAGCTTTCTTT,CASSQVVRGLVRENTEAFF
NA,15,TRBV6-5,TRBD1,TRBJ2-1,TGTGCCAGCAAAGGCCCAGGGGGCGCCTACAATGAGCAGTTCTTC,CASKGPGGAYNEQFF
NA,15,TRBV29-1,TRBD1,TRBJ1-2,TGCAGCGTCGATCATACAGGGGGGGTTAACTATGGCTACACCTTC,CSVDHTGGVNYGYTF
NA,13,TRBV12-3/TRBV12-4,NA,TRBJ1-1,TGTGCCAGCACCCTGACAGCGAACACTGAAGCTTTCTTT,CASTLTANTEAFF
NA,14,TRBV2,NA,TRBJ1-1,TGTGCCAGCAGTGAGGTGGATGGGAGCACTGAAGCTTTCTTT,CASSEVDGSTEAFF
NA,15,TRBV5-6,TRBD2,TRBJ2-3,TGTGCCAGCAGCTCCGAGCGGGGCCCCACAGATACGCAGTATTTT,CASSSERGPTDTQYF
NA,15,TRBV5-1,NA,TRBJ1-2,TGCGCCAGCAGCCTCCCCGGGGAAGAGATCTATGGCTACACCTTC,CASSLPGEEIYGYTF
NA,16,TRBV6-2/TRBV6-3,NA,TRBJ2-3,TGTGCCAGCAGTTATACGGTCGGTCTACAGGAAGATACGCAGTATTTT,CASSYTVGLQEDTQYF
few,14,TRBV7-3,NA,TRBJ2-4,TGTGCCAGCAGCCTCGGCGGAGGGGAAGACATTCAGTACTTC,CASSLGGGEDIQYF
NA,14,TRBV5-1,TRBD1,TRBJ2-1,TGCGCCAGCAGCCCACCGGACAGGCGGAATGAGCAGTTCTTC,CASSPPDRRNEQFF
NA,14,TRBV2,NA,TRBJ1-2,TGTGCCAGCAGTGAGTCCGAAGGGAGCTATGGCTACACCTTC,CASSESEGSYGYTF
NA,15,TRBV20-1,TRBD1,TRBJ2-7,TGCAGTGCTAGTACCCCCGGGACAGGGCTTTACGAGCAGTACTTC,CSASTPGTGLYEQYF
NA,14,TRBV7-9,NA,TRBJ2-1,TGTGCCAGCAGCTTAGGGGCGGGCGCCAATGAGCAGTTCTTC,CASSLGAGANEQFF
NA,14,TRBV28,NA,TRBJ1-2,TGTGCCAGCAGTTCTCCGACAGGAGACTATGGCTACACCTTC,CASSSPTGDYGYTF
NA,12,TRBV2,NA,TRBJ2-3,TGTGCCAGCAACAGGCCGCCCAATACGCAGTATTTT,CASNRPPNTQYF
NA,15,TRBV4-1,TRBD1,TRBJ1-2,TGCGCCAGCAGCCAAGATCAGGGGGTGGCCTATGGCTACACCTTC,CASSQDQGVAYGYTF
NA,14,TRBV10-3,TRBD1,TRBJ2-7,TGTGCCATCAGCCCGGGACAGGTCTCCTACGAGCAGTACTTC,CAISPGQVSYEQYF
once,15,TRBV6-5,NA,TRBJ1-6,TGTGCCAGCAGGTACATTACAGGGATCAATTCACCCCTCCACTTT,CASRYITGINSPLHF
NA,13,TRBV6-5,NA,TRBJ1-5,TGTGCCAGCCATGGGGGGGTTAGTCAGCCCCAGCATTTT,CASHGGVSQPQHF
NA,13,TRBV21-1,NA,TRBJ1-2,TGTGCCAGCACTAGCATTCCCAATCCCGGCTACACCTTC,CASTSIPNPGYTF
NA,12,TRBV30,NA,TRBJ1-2,TGTGCCTGGAGCACCACTGTCGGGGGTCACACCTTC,CAWSTTVGGHTF
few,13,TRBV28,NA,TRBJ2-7,TGTGCCACCTCTCGACAGTCCCTCGGCGAGCAGTACTTC,CATSRQSLGEQYF
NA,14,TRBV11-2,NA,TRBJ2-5,TGTGCCAGCAGCTTTAATGGGGGAGGCGAGACCCAGTACTTC,CASSFNGGGETQYF
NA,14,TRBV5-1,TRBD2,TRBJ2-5,TGCGCCAGCCAGCGGGGTGATCAGCAAGAGACCCAGTACTTC,CASQRGDQQETQYF
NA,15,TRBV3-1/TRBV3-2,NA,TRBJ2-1,TGTGCCAGCAGCCAAGAAATCCAGCGTAATAATGAGCAGTTCTTC,CASSQEIQRNNEQFF
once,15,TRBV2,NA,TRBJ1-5,TGTGCCAGCAGTGTTGTATGGGGCTCCAATCAGCCCCAGCATTTT,CASSVVWGSNQPQHF
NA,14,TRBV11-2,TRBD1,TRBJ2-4,TGTGCCAGCAGCTTCGGACAGGCTCAAAACATTCAGTACTTC,CASSFGQAQNIQYF
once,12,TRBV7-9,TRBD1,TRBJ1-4,TGTGCCAGCAGCTTGGGACAGTGGCAACTGTTTTTT,CASSLGQWQLFF
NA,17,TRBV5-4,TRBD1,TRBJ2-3,TGTGCCAGCAGCACCCCCGGCCGGGACAGACCCACAGATACGCAGTATTTT,CASSTPGRDRPTDTQYF
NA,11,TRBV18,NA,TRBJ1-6,TGTGCCAGCTCCCTCGGGGAGTCCCTCCACTTT,CASSLGESLHF